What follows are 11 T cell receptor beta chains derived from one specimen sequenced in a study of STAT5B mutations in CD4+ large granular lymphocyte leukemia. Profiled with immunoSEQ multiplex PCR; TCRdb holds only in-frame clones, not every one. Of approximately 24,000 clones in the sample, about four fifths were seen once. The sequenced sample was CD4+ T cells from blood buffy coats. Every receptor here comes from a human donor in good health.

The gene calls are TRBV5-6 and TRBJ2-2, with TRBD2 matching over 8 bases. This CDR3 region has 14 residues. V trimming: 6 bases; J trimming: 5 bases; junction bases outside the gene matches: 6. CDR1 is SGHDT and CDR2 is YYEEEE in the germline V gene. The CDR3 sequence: CASTKAGETGELFF. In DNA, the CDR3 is TGTGCCAGCACCAAAGCGGGAGAAACCGGGGAGCTGTTTTTT.

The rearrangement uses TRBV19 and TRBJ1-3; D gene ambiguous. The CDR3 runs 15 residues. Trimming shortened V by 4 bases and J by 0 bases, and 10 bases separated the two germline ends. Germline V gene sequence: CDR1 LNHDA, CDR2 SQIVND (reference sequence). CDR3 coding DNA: TGTGCCAGTAGTACCTACCAGAGCTCTGGAAACACCATATATTTT. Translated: CASSTYQSSGNTIYF.

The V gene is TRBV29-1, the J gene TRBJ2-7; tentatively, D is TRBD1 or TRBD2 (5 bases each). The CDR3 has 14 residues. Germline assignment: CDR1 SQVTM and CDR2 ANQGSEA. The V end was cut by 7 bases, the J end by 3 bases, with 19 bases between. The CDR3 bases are TGCAGCGCGGCCGGGACCGTAAACCTCTACGAGCAGTACTTC. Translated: CSAAGTVNLYEQYF.

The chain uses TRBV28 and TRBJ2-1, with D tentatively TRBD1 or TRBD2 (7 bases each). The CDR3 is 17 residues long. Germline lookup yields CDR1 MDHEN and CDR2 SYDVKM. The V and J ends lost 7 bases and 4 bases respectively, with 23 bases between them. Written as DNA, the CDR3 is TGTGCCAGCAACCCAATGGGCCAGGGGGGGAGATACAATGAGCAGTTCTTC. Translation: CASNPMGQGGRYNEQFF. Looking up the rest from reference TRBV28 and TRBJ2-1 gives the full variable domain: DVKVTQSSRYLVKRTGEKVFLECVQDMDHENMFWYRQDPGLGLRLIYFSYDVKMKEKGDIPEGYSVSREKKERFSLILESASTNQTSMYLCASNPMGQGGRYNEQFFGPGTRLTVL.

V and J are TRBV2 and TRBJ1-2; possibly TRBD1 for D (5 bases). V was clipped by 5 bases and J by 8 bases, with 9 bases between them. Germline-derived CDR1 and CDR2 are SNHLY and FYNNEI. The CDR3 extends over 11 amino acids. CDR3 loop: CASSMEGGYTF. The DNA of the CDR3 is TGTGCCAGCAGTATGGAGGGGGGCTACACCTTC.

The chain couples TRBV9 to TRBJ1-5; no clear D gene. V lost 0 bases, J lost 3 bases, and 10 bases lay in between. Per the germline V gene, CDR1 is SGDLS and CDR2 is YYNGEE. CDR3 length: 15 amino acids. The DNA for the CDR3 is TGTGCCAGCAGCGTAGGCTCCGGGGACAATCAGCCCCAGCATTTT. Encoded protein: CASSVGSGDNQPQHF.

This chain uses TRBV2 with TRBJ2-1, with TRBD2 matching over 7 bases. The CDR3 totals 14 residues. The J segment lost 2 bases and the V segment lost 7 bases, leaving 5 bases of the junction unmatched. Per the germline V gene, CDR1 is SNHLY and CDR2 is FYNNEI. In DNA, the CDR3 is TGTGCCAGCACAACCGGGACTACCTACAATGAGCAGTTCTTC. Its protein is CASTTGTTYNEQFF.

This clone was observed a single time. The DNA of the CDR3 is TGTGCCAGCAGCCTCGAATCCGCTACCTACGAGCAGTACTTC. It translates to CASSLESATYEQYF. The chain carries TRBV6-5 and TRBJ2-7; D is unclear. The CDR3 extends over 14 amino acids. Trimming pared 6 bases from V and 2 bases from J, leaving 14 bases between. Germline V gene sequence: CDR1 MNHEY, CDR2 SVGAGI.

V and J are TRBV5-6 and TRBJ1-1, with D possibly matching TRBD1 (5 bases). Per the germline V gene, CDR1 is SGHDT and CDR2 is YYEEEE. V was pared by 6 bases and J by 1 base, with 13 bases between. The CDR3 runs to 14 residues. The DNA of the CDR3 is TGTGCCAGCAACCTGGGGCGATCGAACACTGAAGCTTTCTTT. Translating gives CASNLGRSNTEAFF.

CDR3 protein: CASSQGPAGYEQYF. The CDR3 coding sequence is TGCGCCAGCAGCCAAGGACCCGCGGGCTACGAGCAGTACTTC. J is TRBJ2-7 and V is TRBV4-3; possibly TRBD2 for D (5 bases). Trimming shortened V by 1 base and J by 3 bases, and 10 bases separated the two germline ends. Germline CDR1 LGHNA, CDR2 YSLEER. The CDR3 has 14 residues.

The CDR3 protein is CASSLVGTSGIDEQFF. CDR3 DNA sequence: TGTGCCAGCAGCTTAGTTGGGACTAGCGGGATAGATGAGCAGTTCTTC. This sequence joins TRBV7-2 and TRBJ2-1; 13 positions agree with TRBD2. J lost 8 bases, V lost 1 base, and 5 bases had no gene match. The germline gives CDR1 SGHTA, CDR2 FQGNSA. There are 16 residues in the CDR3.